A single sample gave rise to the 15 T cell receptor beta chains below, sequenced in a study of cytomegalovirus exposure and HLA in healthy donors. This PCR relied on a set of 60 Vbeta primers and 13 Jbeta primers. Only in-frame clones appear in the TCRdb table, and some are missing; sequencing was by immunoSEQ multiplex PCR. In the table there are some 130,000 clones, 76% of which are singletons. The source material was PBMCs. These receptors came from a female donor in good health and CMV-seropositive.

In this sample, this clone turned up a few times. This chain connects TRBV27 to TRBJ2-3; 9 bases fit TRBD2. Looked up from germline, CDR1 is MNHEY and CDR2 is SMNVEV (reference sequence). The V and J ends lost 2 bases and 6 bases, in that order; junction bases with no gene match: 9. CDR3 length equals 16 residues. Written as DNA, the CDR3 is TGTGCCAGCAGTTTACTAGCGGGGCCAGGGTGGGATACGCAGTATTTT. It is translated as CASSLLAGPGWDTQYF.

This chain uses TRBV28 with TRBJ1-6, with 7 bases that match TRBD1. The CDR3 runs 17 residues. After removal of 4 bases from V and 3 bases from J, the junction contained 9 bases not matched to a gene. CDR1 is MDHEN, CDR2 SYDVKM, per germline. CDR3 sequence reads: CASSSIGQDLYNSPLHF. The DNA for the CDR3 is TGTGCCAGCAGTTCCATCGGACAGGACCTCTATAATTCACCCCTCCACTTT.

The chain recombines TRBV28 with TRBJ1-2; weak D call: TRBD1 (5 bases). Germline loops: CDR1 MDHEN, CDR2 SYDVKM. V lost 5 bases, J lost 6 bases, and 10 bases lay in between. CDR3 size: 12 residues. This CDR3 reads CASSTQGDGYTF. The CDR3 DNA sequence: TGTGCCAGCAGTACCCAGGGCGATGGCTACACCTTC.

This chain connects TRBV5-6 to TRBJ1-4; possibly TRBD1 for D (6 bases). V was trimmed by 0 bases and J by 11 bases, leaving 11 bases between them. Germline-derived CDR1 and CDR2 are SGHDT and YYEEEE. CDR3 length: 13 residues. CDR3 amino acids: CASSLAGAGKLFF. CDR3 bases: TGTGCCAGCAGCTTGGCAGGGGCAGGTAAACTGTTTTTT.

The V and J genes are TRBV19 and TRBJ2-1; 7 bases line up with TRBD1. Germline CDR1 reads LNHDA; CDR2 reads SQIVND (reference sequence). V shed 5 bases and J 8 bases; nucleotides not matched to a gene: 3. The length of the CDR3 is 12 residues. CDR3 in amino acids: CASSETGDEQFF. The CDR3 DNA reads as TGTGCCAGTAGTGAAACAGGGGATGAGCAGTTCTTC.

J is TRBJ2-1 and V is TRBV6-1, with D uncertain. Between the trimmed V and J ends, which lost 3 bases and 6 bases, there was a span of 12 bases. The germline V gene encodes CDR1 MNHNS and CDR2 SASEGT. The CDR3 loop spans 14 amino acids. The CDR3 region has the DNA TGTGCCAGCAGTGATTTAGTCCTTGGCAATGAGCAGTTCTTC. Translated, it gives CASSDLVLGNEQFF.

The V and J genes are TRBV28 and TRBJ2-3, with 8 bases aligning to TRBD2. Germline loops: CDR1 MDHEN, CDR2 SYDVKM. CDR3 length equals 14 residues. With V trimmed by 4 bases and J by 6 bases, 6 bases remained unmatched. The chain's CDR3 is CASSSPGGPDTQYF. The CDR3, as DNA: TGTGCCAGCAGTTCTCCGGGAGGGCCTGATACGCAGTATTTT.

The rearrangement uses TRBV7-3 and TRBJ1-1; 7 nucleotides agree with TRBD1. Trimming cost V 5 bases and J 0 bases; bases outside gene matches: 3. The CDR3 contains 14 residues. Germline assignment: CDR1 SGHTA and CDR2 FQGTGA. CDR3 amino acids: CASSPGGVNTEAFF. CDR3 DNA: TGTGCCAGCAGCCCAGGGGGTGTGAACACTGAAGCTTTCTTT.

The chain couples TRBV6-6 to TRBJ2-2; 8 nucleotides agree with TRBD1. Germline CDR1 reads MNHNY; CDR2 reads SVGAGI (reference sequence). Trimming removed 3 bases from V and 7 bases from J; junction bases left unmatched: 7. This CDR3 contains 15 residues. Written as DNA, the CDR3 is TGTGCCAGCAGTTATCAGGGGGCGCAAGGCGGGGAGCTGTTTTTT. Amino acids: CASSYQGAQGGELFF.

The CDR3 DNA follows: TGTGCCAGCAGCTTGGGACAGGGGGATAGAGAAGCTTTCTTT. Translation: CASSLGQGDREAFF. This chain uses TRBV7-9 with TRBJ1-1; 11 bases match TRBD1. Per the germline V gene, CDR1 is SEHNR and CDR2 is FQNEAQ (reference sequence). This CDR3 region has 14 residues. J was trimmed by 8 bases and V by 3 bases; bases with no gene match: 5.

The chain uses TRBV6-1 and TRBJ2-4, with D tentatively TRBD2 (5 bases). The V and J ends lost 3 bases and 9 bases respectively, with 12 bases between them. CDR1 and CDR2 from the germline V gene are MNHNS and SASEGT. This CDR3 has 13 residues. CDR3 DNA: TGTGCCAGCAGTGATCGGGGATCCTCCATTCAGTACTTC. Its translation is CASSDRGSSIQYF.

CDR3 sequence: CASSYHRDRDSPLHF. For the CDR3, the DNA is TGTGCCAGCAGTTACCACCGGGACAGGGATTCACCCCTCCACTTT. The chain recombines TRBV6-5 with TRBJ1-6; the match to TRBD1 covers 9 bases. J gave up 8 bases and V 2 bases, and 4 bases lay outside the gene matches. The CDR3 length is 15 residues. Germline V gene data show CDR1 as MNHEY and CDR2 as SVGAGI.

The chain recombines TRBV5-1 with TRBJ2-7; the match to TRBD1 covers 9 bases. CDR1 is SGHRS, CDR2 YFSETQ, per germline. V gave up 7 bases and J gave up 1 base; unmatched junction bases: 9. The CDR3 totals 15 residues. Written as DNA, the CDR3 is TGCGCCAGCGGCATACCGGGACAGGGTTCCTACGAGCAGTACTTC. This sequence encodes CASGIPGQGSYEQYF.

This sequence joins TRBV6-6 and TRBJ2-7; the D gene is possibly TRBD2 (5 bases). CDR3 length: 14 residues. Germline V gives CDR1 MNHNY, CDR2 SVGAGI (reference sequence). V lost 5 bases and J lost 0, with 11 bases in between. The CDR3: CASSPGLSSYEQYF. The CDR3 DNA sequence: TGTGCCAGCAGTCCCGGACTCTCCTCCTACGAGCAGTACTTC.

This clone was detected a few times. V and J are TRBV6-6 and TRBJ2-7; TRBD1 is a possible D gene (5 bases). Germline V gene lookup returns CDR1 MNHNY and CDR2 SVGAGI (reference sequence). V was trimmed by 5 bases and J by 5 bases, leaving 19 bases between them. The CDR3 contains 15 residues. CDR3 region: CASSDHAPRADEQYF. The CDR3, as DNA: TGTGCCAGCAGTGACCACGCCCCCAGGGCGGACGAGCAGTACTTC.